This T cell receptor (beta chain) was retrieved from a study of blood T cell repertoires in COVID-19. Sequenced by immunoSEQ multiplex PCR; TCRdb stores in-frame clones only, minus some. The sample has a few hundred thousand clones, around 85% seen once. The CDR3 has 14 amino acids. Trimming removed 3 bases at V and 3 bases at J, with 11 bases between. Germline-derived CDR1 and CDR2 are MNHEY and SMNVEV (reference sequence). The chain uses TRBV27 and TRBJ1-1; TRBD1 is a possible D gene (5 bases). Material for sequencing was peripheral blood. This TCR was sampled from a woman between 18 and 29 years old with acute or convalescent COVID-19. CDR3 in amino acids: CASSLRRAYTEAFF. The CDR3 nucleotides are TGTGCCAGCAGTTTGCGCAGGGCGTACACTGAAGCTTTCTTT.